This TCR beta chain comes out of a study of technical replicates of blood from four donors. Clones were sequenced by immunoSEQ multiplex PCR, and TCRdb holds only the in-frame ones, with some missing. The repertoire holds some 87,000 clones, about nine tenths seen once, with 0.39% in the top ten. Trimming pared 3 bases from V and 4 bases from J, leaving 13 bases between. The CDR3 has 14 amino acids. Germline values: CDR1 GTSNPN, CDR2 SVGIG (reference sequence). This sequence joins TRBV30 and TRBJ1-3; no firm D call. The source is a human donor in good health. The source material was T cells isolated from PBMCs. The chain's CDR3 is CAWRGGSGGNTIYF. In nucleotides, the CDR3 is TGTGCCTGGAGAGGTGGGTCGGGAGGAAACACCATATATTTT.